Listed below are T cell receptor beta chains from one sample, sequenced in a study of metastatic and nonmetastatic thyroid tumors. MiXCR was used by TCRdb to re-call the PCR reads. The repertoire holds some 45,000 clones, with around 17% as singletons. The sequenced sample was blood. These receptors all stem from a female donor with papillary thyroid cancer or a benign thyroid nodule (not recorded which). Some clones in this sample may be carry-over from other donors' samples. CDR3s include the opening cysteine and the closing phenylalanine or tryptophan. Each record gives: D gene, J gene, V gene, CDR3 length, clone size, CDR3 protein, CDR3 DNA. D genes are given only for firm matches. Expanded clones are given a class, and other clones once, few, many or no size at all.

>.|TRBJ2-3|TRBV20-1|12|many
CSAFTGLDTQYF
TGCAGTGCTTTCACAGGACTAGATACGCAGTATTTT
>.|TRBJ2-4|TRBV19|14|.
CASTKQGGGNIQHF
TGTGCCAGTACCAAACAGGGAGGGGGAAACATTCAGCACTTC
>.|TRBJ1-1|TRBV10-1|13|many
CASSAGVSTEAFF
TGCGCCAGCAGTGCGGGGGTGAGCACTGAAGCTTTCTTT
>.|TRBJ1-2|TRBV18|14|many
CASSPRTGFYGYTF
TGTGCCAGCTCACCCCGTACAGGGTTCTATGGCTACACCTTC
>.|TRBJ2-3|TRBV10-1|15|many
CASSDDREGTDTQYF
TGCGCCAGCAGTGATGACAGGGAGGGCACAGATACGCAGTATTTT
>TRBD1|TRBJ2-7|TRBV11-2|14|many
CASSSTGGGDGQYF
TGTGCCAGCAGCTCCACAGGGGGCGGGGATGGGCAGTACTTC
>TRBD1|TRBJ2-3|TRBV20-1|16|.
CSAREWDRGSTDTQYF
TGCAGTGCTAGAGAATGGGACAGGGGTAGCACAGATACGCAGTATTTT
>TRBD1|TRBJ1-1|TRBV6-2/TRBV6-3|13|many
CASSYPGTVEAFF
TGTGCCAGCAGTTACCCCGGGACAGTTGAAGCTTTCTTT
>.|TRBJ1-2|TRBV28|15|few
CASSYRAGINYGYTF
TGTGCCAGCAGTTACCGGGCGGGAATCAACTATGGCTACACCTTC
>.|TRBJ2-1|TRBV19|13|many
CASSIWLVNEQFF
TGTGCCAGTAGTATTTGGCTAGTCAATGAGCAGTTCTTC
>.|TRBJ2-7|TRBV19|14|many
CASSNDLRRDEQYF
TGTGCCAGTAGTAACGACCTGAGAAGGGACGAGCAGTACTTC
>.|TRBJ2-7|TRBV5-1|14|.
CASSTGTLSYEQYF
TGCGCCAGCAGCACCGGGACGTTATCCTACGAGCAGTACTTC
>TRBD2|TRBJ2-1|TRBV11-3|17|many
CASSPFPSAGGPSEQFF
TGTGCCAGCAGCCCCTTTCCCTCAGCGGGAGGACCCAGTGAGCAGTTCTTC
>.|TRBJ2-7|TRBV12-3/TRBV12-4|15|few
CASIPGPYISYEQYF
TGTGCCAGCATCCCCGGGCCATACATCTCCTACGAGCAGTACTTC
>.|TRBJ1-3|TRBV2|12|.
CASNMAGNTIYF
TGTGCCAGCAACATGGCTGGAAACACCATATATTTT